A selection of T cell receptor beta chains follows, all from one sample in a study of blood T cell repertoires in COVID-19. The data were produced by immunoSEQ multiplex PCR, yet TCRdb's version contains in-frame clones alone and is incomplete. This table has about 190,000 clones, 89% appearing once. The sequencing input was peripheral blood. Receptors originate from a man aged 40-55 years with acute or convalescent COVID-19. Each CDR3 is given with its conserved first and last residue. The D gene is left open where the match is weak. Not all rows give a size; the values are once, few, many and, for expanded clones, a class.

clone size: once
J gene: TRBJ2-3
D gene: TRBD2
V gene: TRBV6-4
CDR3 protein: CASSESAGVSTDTQYF
CDR3 DNA: TGTGCCAGCAGTGAATCAGCGGGGGTAAGCACAGATACGCAGTATTTT

clone size: few
J gene: TRBJ1-5
D gene: .
V gene: TRBV4-2
CDR3 protein: CASSPRRAQHF
CDR3 DNA: TGTGCCAGCAGCCCCCGACGGGCCCAGCATTTT

clone size: .
J gene: TRBJ1-2
D gene: .
V gene: TRBV7-2
CDR3 protein: CASSLGFVGLRANYGYTF
CDR3 DNA: TGTGCCAGCAGCTTAGGCTTCGTGGGCTTAAGAGCTAACTATGGCTACACCTTC

clone size: .
J gene: TRBJ1-2
D gene: .
V gene: TRBV4-1
CDR3 protein: CASSQDQRLGQFYGYTF
CDR3 DNA: TGCGCCAGCAGCCAAGATCAAAGGCTGGGACAATTCTATGGCTACACCTTC

clone size: .
J gene: TRBJ1-1
D gene: .
V gene: TRBV5-6
CDR3 protein: CASSGPSNTEAFF
CDR3 DNA: TGTGCCAGCAGCGGCCCATCGAACACTGAAGCTTTCTTT

clone size: .
J gene: TRBJ1-5
D gene: .
V gene: TRBV6-1
CDR3 protein: CASSESNSFNQPQHF
CDR3 DNA: TGTGCCAGCAGTGAATCTAACAGCTTCAATCAGCCCCAGCATTTT

clone size: many
J gene: TRBJ1-1
D gene: .
V gene: TRBV5-1
CDR3 protein: CASSLEGIMNTEAFF
CDR3 DNA: TGCGCCAGCAGCTTGGAGGGGATCATGAACACTGAAGCTTTCTTT

clone size: .
J gene: TRBJ2-1
D gene: TRBD1
V gene: TRBV5-6
CDR3 protein: CASSFNRDSPYNEQFF
CDR3 DNA: TGTGCCAGCAGCTTTAACCGGGACAGCCCGTACAATGAGCAGTTCTTC

clone size: .
J gene: TRBJ1-4
D gene: .
V gene: TRBV7-9
CDR3 protein: CASSDGQPNEKLFF
CDR3 DNA: TGTGCCAGCAGCGATGGACAGCCTAATGAAAAACTGTTTTTT

clone size: .
J gene: TRBJ2-7
D gene: TRBD1
V gene: TRBV7-6
CDR3 protein: CASSLARDRGFNEQYF
CDR3 DNA: TGTGCCAGCAGCTTAGCGCGGGACAGGGGTTTCAACGAGCAGTACTTC

clone size: .
J gene: TRBJ1-2
D gene: TRBD1
V gene: TRBV6-6
CDR3 protein: CASSYTFTGGDGYTF
CDR3 DNA: TGTGCCAGCAGTTACACGTTTACAGGGGGCGATGGCTACACCTTC

clone size: .
J gene: TRBJ1-1
D gene: .
V gene: TRBV5-1
CDR3 protein: CASSLTGVITEAFF
CDR3 DNA: TGCGCCAGCAGCTTGACAGGTGTTATAACTGAAGCTTTCTTT

clone size: .
J gene: TRBJ1-2
D gene: .
V gene: TRBV5-6
CDR3 protein: CASTRGGFDYGYTF
CDR3 DNA: TGTGCCAGCACCCGGGGAGGTTTTGACTATGGCTACACCTTC

clone size: once
J gene: TRBJ1-1
D gene: .
V gene: TRBV18
CDR3 protein: CASSPQGVGTEAFF
CDR3 DNA: TGTGCCAGCTCACCACAGGGGGTCGGGACTGAAGCTTTCTTT

clone size: once
J gene: TRBJ1-1
D gene: .
V gene: TRBV7-9
CDR3 protein: CASSSPRAGDISNTEAFF
CDR3 DNA: TGTGCCAGCAGCTCCCCCCGGGCAGGGGATATAAGCAACACTGAAGCTTTCTTT

clone size: few
J gene: TRBJ2-3
D gene: TRBD2
V gene: TRBV5-4
CDR3 protein: CASSVRLAGSTDTQYF
CDR3 DNA: TGTGCCAGCAGCGTACGACTAGCGGGGAGCACAGATACGCAGTATTTT

clone size: .
J gene: TRBJ2-3
D gene: TRBD2
V gene: TRBV9
CDR3 protein: CASSPIAGGADTQYF
CDR3 DNA: TGTGCCAGCAGCCCTATAGCGGGGGGGGCAGATACGCAGTATTTT

clone size: few
J gene: TRBJ1-2
D gene: TRBD1
V gene: TRBV6-5
CDR3 protein: CASSYTPGQGHYGYTF
CDR3 DNA: TGTGCCAGCAGTTACACCCCGGGACAGGGACACTATGGCTACACCTTC

clone size: .
J gene: TRBJ2-1
D gene: TRBD2
V gene: TRBV20-1
CDR3 protein: CSASLAGVYNEQFF
CDR3 DNA: TGCAGTGCTAGTCTAGCGGGGGTCTACAATGAGCAGTTCTTC

clone size: .
J gene: TRBJ1-3
D gene: .
V gene: TRBV5-6
CDR3 protein: CASSLGTKGNTIYF
CDR3 DNA: TGTGCCAGCAGCTTAGGCACAAAGGGGAACACCATATATTTT

clone size: .
J gene: TRBJ2-1
D gene: TRBD2
V gene: TRBV29-1
CDR3 protein: CSGKGTSGGIYNEQFF
CDR3 DNA: TGCAGCGGGAAAGGGACTAGCGGGGGGATCTACAATGAGCAGTTCTTC

clone size: few
J gene: TRBJ1-1
D gene: .
V gene: TRBV5-4
CDR3 protein: CASSLVRDTEAFF
CDR3 DNA: TGTGCCAGCAGCTTGGTCAGGGACACTGAAGCTTTCTTT

clone size: .
J gene: TRBJ2-3
D gene: TRBD1
V gene: TRBV19
CDR3 protein: CASSIRDRGLQYF
CDR3 DNA: TGTGCCAGTAGTATACGGGACAGAGGATTGCAGTATTTT

clone size: .
J gene: TRBJ1-2
D gene: .
V gene: TRBV19
CDR3 protein: CASKGNRGQGDYGYTF
CDR3 DNA: TGTGCCTCCAAAGGGAATAGGGGCCAGGGCGACTATGGCTACACCTTC

clone size: .
J gene: TRBJ2-5
D gene: TRBD2
V gene: TRBV5-1
CDR3 protein: CASSPLRGVQETQYF
CDR3 DNA: TGCGCCAGCAGCCCCCTCCGGGGGGTTCAAGAGACCCAGTACTTC

clone size: .
J gene: TRBJ2-3
D gene: TRBD2
V gene: TRBV4-1
CDR3 protein: CASSQVVSGGTRTDTQYF
CDR3 DNA: TGCGCCAGCAGCCAAGTTGTAAGCGGGGGGACTCGCACAGATACGCAGTATTTT

clone size: .
J gene: TRBJ2-7
D gene: .
V gene: TRBV6-6
CDR3 protein: CASSSGVYEQYF
CDR3 DNA: TGTGCCAGCAGTTCAGGGGTCTACGAGCAGTACTTC

clone size: once
J gene: TRBJ1-3
D gene: .
V gene: TRBV6-6
CDR3 protein: CATGGVRSGNTIYF
CDR3 DNA: TGTGCCACCGGGGGAGTCCGCTCTGGAAACACCATATATTTT

clone size: .
J gene: TRBJ2-3
D gene: .
V gene: TRBV24-1
CDR3 protein: CATSETAIDTQYF
CDR3 DNA: TGTGCCACCAGTGAGACAGCGATAGATACGCAGTATTTT

clone size: .
J gene: TRBJ2-3
D gene: TRBD2
V gene: TRBV6-6
CDR3 protein: CASRPSGGTDTQYF
CDR3 DNA: TGTGCCAGCAGGCCTAGCGGGGGCACAGATACGCAGTATTTT

clone size: .
J gene: TRBJ2-3
D gene: TRBD2
V gene: TRBV6-5
CDR3 protein: CASKSGADTDTQYF
CDR3 DNA: TGTGCCAGCAAAAGCGGGGCCGACACAGATACGCAGTATTTT

clone size: .
J gene: TRBJ2-2
D gene: .
V gene: TRBV6-5
CDR3 protein: CASTSGGANTGELFF
CDR3 DNA: TGTGCCAGCACCTCGGGCGGGGCAAACACCGGGGAGCTGTTTTTT

clone size: .
J gene: TRBJ1-4
D gene: .
V gene: TRBV2
CDR3 protein: CASNLGGEEEKLFF
CDR3 DNA: TGTGCCAGCAATCTGGGGGGAGAGGAGGAAAAACTGTTTTTT

clone size: .
J gene: TRBJ1-6
D gene: .
V gene: TRBV7-9
CDR3 protein: CASSLEQYNSPLHF
CDR3 DNA: TGTGCCAGCAGCTTAGAACAGTATAATTCACCCCTCCACTTT

clone size: .
J gene: TRBJ2-3
D gene: TRBD2
V gene: TRBV19
CDR3 protein: CASSISGGDTDTQYF
CDR3 DNA: TGTGCCAGTAGTATATCCGGGGGGGACACAGATACGCAGTATTTT

clone size: .
J gene: TRBJ1-1
D gene: TRBD1
V gene: TRBV2
CDR3 protein: CASSERGQTGEAFF
CDR3 DNA: TGTGCCAGCAGTGAAAGGGGGCAAACAGGTGAAGCTTTCTTT

clone size: once
J gene: TRBJ1-2
D gene: .
V gene: TRBV10-3
CDR3 protein: CANLRSFSNYGYTF
CDR3 DNA: TGTGCCAACCTCCGAAGCTTTTCTAACTATGGCTACACCTTC

clone size: .
J gene: TRBJ2-7
D gene: TRBD1
V gene: TRBV9
CDR3 protein: CASSEAPDRGEQYF
CDR3 DNA: TGTGCCAGCAGCGAAGCCCCCGACAGGGGCGAGCAGTACTTC

clone size: .
J gene: TRBJ2-1
D gene: TRBD1
V gene: TRBV2
CDR3 protein: CASSDRDRASRNEQFF
CDR3 DNA: TGTGCCAGCAGTGACCGGGACAGGGCGTCGAGAAATGAGCAGTTCTTC

clone size: once
J gene: TRBJ2-1
D gene: .
V gene: TRBV7-8
CDR3 protein: CATSGTTRSYNEQFF
CDR3 DNA: TGTGCCACGAGCGGGACAACTCGCTCCTACAATGAGCAGTTCTTC

clone size: once
J gene: TRBJ2-3
D gene: TRBD2
V gene: TRBV2
CDR3 protein: CASRTSGTDTQYF
CDR3 DNA: TGTGCCAGCAGAACTAGCGGCACAGATACGCAGTATTTT

clone size: .
J gene: TRBJ2-3
D gene: .
V gene: TRBV7-9
CDR3 protein: CASSPTDSTDTQYF
CDR3 DNA: TGTGCCAGCAGCCCGACTGACAGCACAGATACGCAGTATTTT

clone size: .
J gene: TRBJ1-5
D gene: TRBD1
V gene: TRBV19
CDR3 protein: CASRGQDNQPQHF
CDR3 DNA: TGTGCCAGTAGGGGACAGGACAATCAGCCCCAGCATTTT

clone size: .
J gene: TRBJ2-3
D gene: TRBD1
V gene: TRBV24-1
CDR3 protein: CATSDLGQATQYF
CDR3 DNA: TGTGCCACCAGTGATTTGGGACAGGCTACGCAGTATTTT

clone size: once
J gene: TRBJ1-3
D gene: .
V gene: TRBV5-4
CDR3 protein: CASSPGGGRYDTIYF
CDR3 DNA: TGTGCCAGCAGCCCGGGAGGGGGAAGGTACGACACCATATATTTT

clone size: .
J gene: TRBJ2-3
D gene: .
V gene: TRBV3-1/TRBV3-2
CDR3 protein: CASSQNSRADTQYF
CDR3 DNA: TGTGCCAGCAGCCAAAATTCCCGGGCAGATACGCAGTATTTT

clone size: .
J gene: TRBJ2-1
D gene: TRBD2
V gene: TRBV5-1
CDR3 protein: CASSWGLAGASSYNEQFF
CDR3 DNA: TGCGCCAGCAGCTGGGGACTAGCGGGGGCTTCATCCTACAATGAGCAGTTCTTC

clone size: once
J gene: TRBJ1-1
D gene: TRBD1
V gene: TRBV27
CDR3 protein: CASSGTGRRAFF
CDR3 DNA: TGTGCCAGCAGTGGGACAGGACGGCGAGCTTTCTTT

clone size: .
J gene: TRBJ1-4
D gene: TRBD1
V gene: TRBV14
CDR3 protein: CASSQEGTGYEKLFF
CDR3 DNA: TGTGCCAGCAGCCAAGAAGGGACAGGGTATGAAAAACTGTTTTTT

clone size: .
J gene: TRBJ2-3
D gene: TRBD1
V gene: TRBV2
CDR3 protein: CAHYGTGDTDTQYF
CDR3 DNA: TGTGCCCACTACGGGACAGGGGACACAGATACGCAGTATTTT

clone size: few
J gene: TRBJ2-2
D gene: TRBD1
V gene: TRBV4-1
CDR3 protein: CASSRPGQRAGELFF
CDR3 DNA: TGCGCCAGCAGCCGACCGGGACAGAGGGCCGGGGAGCTGTTTTTT

clone size: once
J gene: TRBJ2-4
D gene: .
V gene: TRBV6-5
CDR3 protein: CANTGKNIQYF
CDR3 DNA: TGTGCCAACACAGGGAAAAACATTCAGTACTTC

clone size: .
J gene: TRBJ2-1
D gene: TRBD2
V gene: TRBV2
CDR3 protein: CAIIAGESYNEQFF
CDR3 DNA: TGTGCCATAATAGCGGGGGAGTCCTACAATGAGCAGTTCTTC

clone size: once
J gene: TRBJ2-1
D gene: .
V gene: TRBV12-3/TRBV12-4
CDR3 protein: CASSLVNERFF
CDR3 DNA: TGTGCCAGCAGTTTAGTGAATGAGCGGTTCTTC

clone size: .
J gene: TRBJ2-7
D gene: .
V gene: TRBV7-9
CDR3 protein: CASSAPIPTPGEQYF
CDR3 DNA: TGTGCCAGCAGCGCACCGATTCCTACTCCGGGCGAGCAGTACTTC

clone size: .
J gene: TRBJ2-5
D gene: .
V gene: TRBV5-1
CDR3 protein: CASSPQPTGETQYF
CDR3 DNA: TGCGCCAGCAGCCCCCAACCGACGGGAGAGACCCAGTACTTC

clone size: .
J gene: TRBJ1-4
D gene: TRBD1
V gene: TRBV19
CDR3 protein: CASSIRGQIEKLFF
CDR3 DNA: TGTGCCAGTAGTATTAGGGGACAGATCGAAAAACTGTTTTTT

clone size: .
J gene: TRBJ2-2
D gene: TRBD2
V gene: TRBV18
CDR3 protein: CASSSRLAGGPTGELFF
CDR3 DNA: TGTGCCAGCTCATCCAGACTAGCGGGGGGGCCCACCGGGGAGCTGTTTTTT

clone size: .
J gene: TRBJ2-5
D gene: TRBD1
V gene: TRBV12-3/TRBV12-4
CDR3 protein: CASSFGQGETQYF
CDR3 DNA: TGTGCCAGCAGTTTCGGACAGGGTGAGACCCAGTACTTC

clone size: once
J gene: TRBJ2-7
D gene: TRBD1
V gene: TRBV5-1
CDR3 protein: CASSLGQGVYEQYF
CDR3 DNA: TGCGCCAGCAGCTTGGGACAGGGGGTCTACGAGCAGTACTTC